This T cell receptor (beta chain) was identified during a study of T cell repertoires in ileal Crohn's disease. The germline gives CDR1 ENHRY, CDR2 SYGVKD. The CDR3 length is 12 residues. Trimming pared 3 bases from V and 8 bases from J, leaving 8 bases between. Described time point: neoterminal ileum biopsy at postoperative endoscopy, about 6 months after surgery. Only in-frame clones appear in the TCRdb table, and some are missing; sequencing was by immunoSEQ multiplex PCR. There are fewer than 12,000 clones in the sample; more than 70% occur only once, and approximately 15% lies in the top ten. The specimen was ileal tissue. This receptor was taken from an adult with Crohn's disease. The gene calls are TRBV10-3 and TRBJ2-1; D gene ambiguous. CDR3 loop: CAISDHIDEQFF. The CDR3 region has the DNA TGTGCCATCAGTGACCACATTGATGAGCAGTTCTTC.